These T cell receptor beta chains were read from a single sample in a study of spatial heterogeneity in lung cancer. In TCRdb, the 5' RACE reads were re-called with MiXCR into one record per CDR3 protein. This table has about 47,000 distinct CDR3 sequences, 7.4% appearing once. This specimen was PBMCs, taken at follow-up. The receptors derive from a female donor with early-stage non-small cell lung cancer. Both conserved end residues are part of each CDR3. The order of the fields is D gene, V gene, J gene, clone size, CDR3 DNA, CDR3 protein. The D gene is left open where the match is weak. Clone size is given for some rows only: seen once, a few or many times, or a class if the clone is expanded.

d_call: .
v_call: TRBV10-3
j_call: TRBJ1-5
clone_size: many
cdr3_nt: TGTGCCATCTTTTCTTGCCAGCCCCAGCATTTT
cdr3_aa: CAIFSCQPQHF

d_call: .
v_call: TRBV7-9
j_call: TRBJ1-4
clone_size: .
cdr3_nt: TGTGCCAGCAGCTGGGACTTTACCAATGAAAAACTGTTTTTT
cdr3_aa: CASSWDFTNEKLFF

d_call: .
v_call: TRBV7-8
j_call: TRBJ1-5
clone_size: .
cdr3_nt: TGTGCCAGCAGCTTAGAGGTTCGGGATCAGCCCCAGCATTTT
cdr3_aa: CASSLEVRDQPQHF

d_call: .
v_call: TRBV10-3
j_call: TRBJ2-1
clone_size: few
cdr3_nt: TGTGCCATCAGTGACCCTCCCCAGGGAGTTATTGGCAAGAGTGAGCAGTTCTTC
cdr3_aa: CAISDPPQGVIGKSEQFF

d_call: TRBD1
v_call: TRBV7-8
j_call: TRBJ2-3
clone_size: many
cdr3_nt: TGTGCCAGCAGCAGACGGACAGGGGCAGATACGCAGTATTTT
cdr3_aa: CASSRRTGADTQYF

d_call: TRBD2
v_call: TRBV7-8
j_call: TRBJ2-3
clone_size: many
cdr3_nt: TGTGCCAGCAGCTTAGACAGGACTAGCGGGGGAAAGGGGTATTTT
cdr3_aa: CASSLDRTSGGKGYF

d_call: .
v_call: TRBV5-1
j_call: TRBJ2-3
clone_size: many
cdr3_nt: TGCGCCAGCAGCCCCCGATTAGGGGCAGATACGCAGTATTTT
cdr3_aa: CASSPRLGADTQYF

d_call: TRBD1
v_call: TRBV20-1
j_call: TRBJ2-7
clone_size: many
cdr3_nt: TGCAGTGCTAGAGATATTGACAGGGGCTCCTACGAGCAGTACTTC
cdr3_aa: CSARDIDRGSYEQYF

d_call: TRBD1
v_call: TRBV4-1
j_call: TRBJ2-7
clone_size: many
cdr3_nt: TGCGCCAGCAGCCAAGACGGGACAGGGACCTACGAGCAGTACTTC
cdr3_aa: CASSQDGTGTYEQYF

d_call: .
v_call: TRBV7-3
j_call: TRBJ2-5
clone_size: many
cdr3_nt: TGTGCCAGCAGCTTAGTCCGAGACTCACAAGAGACCCAGTACTTC
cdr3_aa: CASSLVRDSQETQYF

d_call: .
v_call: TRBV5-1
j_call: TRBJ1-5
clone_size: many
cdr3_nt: TGCGCCAGCAGCTTGAGCTCCCAGGGCAATCAGCCCCAGCATTTT
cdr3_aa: CASSLSSQGNQPQHF

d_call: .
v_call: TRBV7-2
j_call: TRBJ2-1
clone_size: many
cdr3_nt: TGTGCCAGCAGCTATACAGGCCCCGACAATGAGCAGTTCTTC
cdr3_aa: CASSYTGPDNEQFF

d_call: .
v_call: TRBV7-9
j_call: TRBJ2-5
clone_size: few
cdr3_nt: TGTGCCAGCAGCTTAGGGGGAAATGTGGAGACCCAGTACTTC
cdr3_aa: CASSLGGNVETQYF

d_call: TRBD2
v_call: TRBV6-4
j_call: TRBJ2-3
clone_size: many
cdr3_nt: TGTGCCAGCAGTATTACGGGGGGGCCAAAGTATTTT
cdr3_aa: CASSITGGPKYF

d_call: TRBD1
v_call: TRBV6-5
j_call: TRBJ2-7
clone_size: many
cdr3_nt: TGTGCCAGCAGACGCAGCCCTACAGGGGGCAGCTACGAGCAGTACTTC
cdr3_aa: CASRRSPTGGSYEQYF

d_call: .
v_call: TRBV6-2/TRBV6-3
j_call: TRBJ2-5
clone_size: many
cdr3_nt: TGTGCCAGCAGTCCGCGGGAAGAGACCCAGTACTTC
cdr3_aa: CASSPREETQYF

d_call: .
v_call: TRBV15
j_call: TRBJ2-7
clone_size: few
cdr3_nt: TGTGCCACCAGCAGAGGCCCCTACGAGCAGTACTTC
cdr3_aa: CATSRGPYEQYF

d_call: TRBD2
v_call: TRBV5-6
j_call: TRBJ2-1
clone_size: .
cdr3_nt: TGTGCCAGCTCGCAGGAACTAGCGGGAATTTACTCCTACAATGAGCAGTTCTTC
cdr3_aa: CASSQELAGIYSYNEQFF

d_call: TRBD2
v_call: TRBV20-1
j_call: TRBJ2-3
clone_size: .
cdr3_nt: TGCAGTGCTAGAGCACTAGCGGGACTTCCCACAGATACGCAGTATTTT
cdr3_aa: CSARALAGLPTDTQYF

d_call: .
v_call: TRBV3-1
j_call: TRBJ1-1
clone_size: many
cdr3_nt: TGTGCCAGCAGCCCCTTTGCGGGGCCTACTGAAGCTTTCTTT
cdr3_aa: CASSPFAGPTEAFF

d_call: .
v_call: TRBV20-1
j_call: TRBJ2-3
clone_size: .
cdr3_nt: TGCAGAGCCCTCGGGCTTCGCGGGCCCACAGATACGCAGTATTTT
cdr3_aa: CRALGLRGPTDTQYF

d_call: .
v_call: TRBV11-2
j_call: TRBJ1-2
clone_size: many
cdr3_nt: TGTGCCAGCAGCCCCCTGGGGGCCAAGAGGGACGAAGACTATGGCTACACCTTC
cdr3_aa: CASSPLGAKRDEDYGYTF

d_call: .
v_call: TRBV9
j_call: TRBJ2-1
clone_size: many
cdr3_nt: TGTGCCAGCAGCGTTCAGCTGGGCGAGCAGTTCTTC
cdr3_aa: CASSVQLGEQFF

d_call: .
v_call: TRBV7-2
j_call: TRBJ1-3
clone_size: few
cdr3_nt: TGTGCCAGCAGCTTAGGAACAGGGAGCGGAAACACCATATATTTT
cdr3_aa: CASSLGTGSGNTIYF

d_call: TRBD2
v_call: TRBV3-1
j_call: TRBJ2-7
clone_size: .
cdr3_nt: TGTGCCAGCAGCCAAGCAATACTAGCGGGGGGGACCGAGCAGTACTTC
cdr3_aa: CASSQAILAGGTEQYF

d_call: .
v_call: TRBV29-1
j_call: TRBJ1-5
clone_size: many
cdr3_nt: TGCAGCGTTGAAGGGGGTTTGGGGCAGCCCCAGCATTTT
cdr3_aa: CSVEGGLGQPQHF

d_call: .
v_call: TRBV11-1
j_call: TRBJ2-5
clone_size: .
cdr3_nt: TGTGCCAGCAGCCCCGTTTGGGGGGCTACCGCGAGAGAGACCCAGTACTTC
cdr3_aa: CASSPVWGATARETQYF

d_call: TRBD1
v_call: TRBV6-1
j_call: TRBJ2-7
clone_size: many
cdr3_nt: TGTGCCAGCAGTGTGGGACAGGGACTCCACGAGCAGTACTTC
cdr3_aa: CASSVGQGLHEQYF

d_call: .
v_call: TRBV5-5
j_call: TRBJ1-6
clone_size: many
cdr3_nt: TGTGCCAGCAGACCTATAGTCTCCTATAATTCACCCCTCCACTTT
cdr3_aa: CASRPIVSYNSPLHF

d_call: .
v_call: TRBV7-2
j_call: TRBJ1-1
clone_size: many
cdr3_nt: TGTGCCAGCAGCTTACTGGGGGCTGACACTGAAGCTTTCTTT
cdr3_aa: CASSLLGADTEAFF

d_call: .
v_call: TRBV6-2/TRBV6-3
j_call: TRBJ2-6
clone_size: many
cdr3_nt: TGTGGATCGTCGGGGACCGGGGCCAACGTCCTGACTTTC
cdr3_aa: CGSSGTGANVLTF

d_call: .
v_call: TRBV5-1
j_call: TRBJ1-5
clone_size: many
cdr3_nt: TGCGCCAGCAGCCCGGACGGTAACAATCAGCCCCAGCATTTT
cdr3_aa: CASSPDGNNQPQHF

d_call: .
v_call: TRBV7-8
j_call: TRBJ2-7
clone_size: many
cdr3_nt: TGTGCCAGCAGCGGCCCTGACGAGCAGTACTTC
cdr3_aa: CASSGPDEQYF

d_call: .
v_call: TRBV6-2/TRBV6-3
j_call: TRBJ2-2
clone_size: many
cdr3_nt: TGTGCCAGCAGTTACATCAACGGGGAGCTGTTTTTT
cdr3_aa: CASSYINGELFF

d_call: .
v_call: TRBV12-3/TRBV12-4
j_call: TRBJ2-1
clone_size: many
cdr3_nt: TGTGCCAGCAGCCCGACTCGAGTAGCGAGGGACTTC
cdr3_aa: CASSPTRVARDF

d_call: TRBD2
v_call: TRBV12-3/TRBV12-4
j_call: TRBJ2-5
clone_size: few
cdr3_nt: TGTGCCAGCAGTTGGACTAGCGGGGGCACGTACCAAGAGACCCAGTACTTC
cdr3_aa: CASSWTSGGTYQETQYF